The 28 T cell receptor beta chains below were found in one sample sequenced in a study of cytomegalovirus exposure and HLA in healthy donors (TCRdb year 2017). The library was obtained by the immunoSEQ multiplex PCR assay. For the multiplex PCR, a mixture combining 60 forward primers for TCR Vbeta segments and 13 reverse primers for TCR Jbeta segments was used. TCRdb obtained this table from immuneACCESS and retained in-frame rearrangements with V and J assigned. These tables miss some clones; where compared with another copy, unresolved V genes account for less than half of the shortfall, and the remainder is unexplained. The sample table records some 190,000 clones; 81% of these occur just once. Of the sample, about 1.8% falls within the top ten clones. Sequenced sample: PBMCs. The receptors here all came from a man younger than 30 in good health and CMV-seronegative.

The V call is TRBV6-5, the J call TRBJ2-6; no clear D. V lost 7 bases and J 4 bases, leaving 11 bases between the germline ends. The CDR3 covers 14 residues. Germline V gene data show CDR1 as MNHEY and CDR2 as SVGAGI. In nucleotides, the CDR3 is TGTGCCAGCACCCCAGGCGCAGGGGCCAACGTCCTGACTTTC. Its protein is CASTPGAGANVLTF.

CDR3 sequence: CASSSGGAGYGYTF. DNA of the CDR3: TGCGCCAGCAGCTCAGGGGGCGCCGGGTATGGCTACACCTTC. The J gene is TRBJ1-2, the V gene TRBV5-1; 8 bases are a match to TRBD1. The V segment lost 3 bases and the J segment 5 bases; nucleotides outside the gene matches: 6. CDR1 is SGHRS, CDR2 YFSETQ, per germline. CDR3 size: 14 residues.

The V call is TRBV20-1, the J call TRBJ2-5; maybe TRBD1 (6 bases). Trimming shortened V by 7 bases and J by 11 bases, and 17 bases separated the two germline ends. Germline CDR1 DFQATT, CDR2 SNEGSKA (reference sequence). The CDR3 has 11 residues. The CDR3 bases are TGCAGTGTTAGCGCCCCCCAGGGGCAGTACTTC. As protein: CSVSAPQGQYF.

The chain has TRBV7-6 and TRBJ2-7; TRBD2 matches 9 bases. After removal of 3 bases from V and 5 bases from J, the junction contained 8 bases not matched to a gene. The germline CDR1 and CDR2 sequences are SGHVS and FNYEAQ. CDR3 length equals 15 residues. CDR3 amino acids: CASSFEERGAHEQYF. In DNA, the CDR3 is TGTGCCAGCAGCTTCGAGGAGCGGGGGGCCCACGAGCAGTACTTC.

This clone was detected a few times. The sample has other DNA sequences that encode this CDR3 too. The gene calls are TRBV9 and TRBJ2-2; 7 nucleotides line up with TRBD1. V lost 0 bases, J lost 3 bases, and 2 bases stayed unmatched. CDR1 is SGDLS and CDR2 is YYNGEE in the germline V gene. The CDR3 loop spans 15 amino acids. DNA for the CDR3: TGTGCCAGCAGCGTAGGAGGGGGCGACACCGGGGAGCTGTTTTTT. This encodes CASSVGGGDTGELFF. The full variable domain, in which reference TRBV9 and TRBJ2-2 provide the parts outside the CDR3, is DSGVTQTPKHLITATGQRVTLRCSPRSGDLSVYWYQQSLDQGLQFLIQYYNGEERAKGNILERFSAQQFPDLHSELNLSSLELGDSALYFCASSVGGGDTGELFFGEGSRLTVL.

This clone was counted only a few times. The chain employs TRBV4-3 and TRBJ2-3; 15 bases match TRBD2. The CDR3 totals 17 residues. The germline V gene has CDR1 LGHNA and CDR2 YSLEER. The V gene end was trimmed by 3 bases and the J gene end by 5 bases; junction bases not matched to a gene: 6. The CDR3 loop is CASSQLGLAGGQDTQYF. The CDR3 DNA is TGCGCCAGCAGCCAGCTGGGACTAGCGGGGGGTCAAGATACGCAGTATTTT.

In the case of this clone: Germline is not matched at one junction end, which may reflect a read error. The rearrangement joins TRBV6-1 to TRBJ2-7, with TRBD1 identical over 9 bases. Germline V gene data show CDR1 as MNHNS and CDR2 as SASEGT. The CDR3 covers 11 residues. The CDR3 nucleotides are TGTGCCAGCAGTGATTCGGGACAGGGATGGTTC. The encoded protein is CASSDSGQGWF.

The V call is TRBV7-9, the J call TRBJ2-5; possible D gene TRBD2, 6 bases. The DNA end is a closer match to TRBJ2-7, so the J assignment may be wrong. Germline V gene sequence: CDR1 SEHNR, CDR2 FQNEAQ (reference sequence). This CDR3 comprises 14 residues. The CDR3 DNA is TGTGCCAGCAGCTCCGCCGGGGGTACGGACGAGCAGTACTTC. This encodes CASSSAGGTDEQYF.

The chain is built from TRBV2 and TRBJ2-7, with unresolved D. This CDR3 is built from 15 residues. The V and J ends lost 1 base and 3 bases respectively, with 13 bases between them. In germline, CDR1 is SNHLY, CDR2 FYNNEI. CDR3 nucleotide sequence: TGTGCCAGCAGTGAAGGGGTGGGCCTCTACTACGAGCAGTACTTC. This gives the protein CASSEGVGLYYEQYF.

The V gene is TRBV5-1, the J gene TRBJ2-7, with 9 bases matching TRBD2. Germline V lookup: CDR1 SGHRS, CDR2 YFSETQ. CDR3 length: 17 residues. Losses at the gene ends were 1 base for V and 7 bases for J; bases not matched to a gene: 15. The CDR3 here is CASSLLVSGGLVAEQYF. Written as DNA, the CDR3 is TGCGCCAGCAGCTTGTTGGTTAGCGGGGGCCTCGTAGCGGAGCAGTACTTC.

This chain connects TRBV7-9 to TRBJ2-7, with 9 bases fitting TRBD1. The V gene's germline CDR1 is SEHNR and CDR2 FQNEAQ (reference sequence). This CDR3 comprises 14 residues. J lost 4 bases, V lost 2 bases, and 3 bases had no gene match. The CDR3 DNA sequence: TGTGCCAGCAGCTTACTGGACAGGGGATACGAGCAGTACTTC. Protein product: CASSLLDRGYEQYF.

The rearrangement links TRBV4-3 to TRBJ1-6, with 8 bases identical to TRBD1. Per the germline V gene, CDR1 is LGHNA and CDR2 is YSLEER. This CDR3 has 17 residues. Trimming removed 1 base from V and 1 base from J; junction bases left unmatched: 3. The CDR3: CASSQAGGASYNSPLHF. The CDR3 DNA is TGCGCCAGCAGCCAAGCAGGGGGCGCGTCCTATAATTCACCCCTCCACTTT.

This clone was seen more than once but under ten times. CDR3 loop: CASSRGGRETQYF. CDR3 coding DNA: TGCGCCAGCAGCCGGGGGGGTCGGGAGACCCAGTACTTC. The chain recombines TRBV4-1 with TRBJ2-5, with 7 bases lining up with TRBD2. From germline, CDR1 is MGHRA and CDR2 YSYEKL. This CDR3 has 13 residues. The junction had 4 bases not matched to a gene; V was cut back by 4 bases and J by 5 bases.

V gene TRBV6-5 combines with J gene TRBJ2-7; 7 bases agree with TRBD1. The CDR3 is 14 amino acids. Germline assignment: CDR1 MNHEY and CDR2 SVGAGI. V was pared by 3 bases and J by 3 bases, with 5 bases of the junction left unmatched. The CDR3: CASSYLSGGYEQYF. CDR3 DNA: TGTGCCAGCAGTTATCTGTCAGGGGGCTACGAGCAGTACTTC.

V usage is TRBV7-9 and J usage is TRBJ1-4, with D possibly matching TRBD1 (5 bases). The CDR3 is made up of 14 amino acids. The germline gives CDR1 SEHNR, CDR2 FQNEAQ (reference sequence). Trimming took 3 bases from V and 8 from J, leaving 13 bases between them. In nucleotides, the CDR3 is TGTGCCAGCAGCTTGGGAGGGGCTAGAGAAAAACTGTTTTTT. Protein sequence: CASSLGGAREKLFF. The full variable domain, with the rest looked up from reference TRBV7-9 and TRBJ1-4, is DTGVSQNPRHKITKRGQNVTFRCDPISEHNRLYWYRQTLGQGPEFLTYFQNEAQLEKSRLLSDRFSAERPKGSFSTLEIQRTEQGDSAMYLCASSLGGAREKLFFGSGTQLSVL.

This clone was detected once. V is TRBV7-2 and J is TRBJ1-1; D is undetermined. The V and J ends lost 2 bases and 10 bases respectively, with 14 bases between them. Germline V gives CDR1 SGHTA, CDR2 FQGNSA. The CDR3 is 13 amino acids. The CDR3 DNA is TGTGCCAGCAGCTTAAAATCCGGGAATGGAGCTTTCTTT. It translates to CASSLKSGNGAFF.

The V call is TRBV6-5, the J call TRBJ1-6; D possibly corresponds to TRBD1 (5 bases). There are 15 residues in the CDR3. Germline CDR1 MNHEY, CDR2 SVGAGI. Trimming cost V 4 bases and J 9 bases, with 16 bases left between them. The CDR3 protein is CASSSLQGGSSPLHF. CDR3 sequence (DNA): TGTGCCAGCAGTTCACTCCAGGGAGGAAGTTCACCCCTCCACTTT.

This clone was picked up a small number of times. The J gene is TRBJ1-1, the V gene TRBV4-1; D call uncertain. The CDR3 totals 13 residues. Trimming cost V 1 base and J 6 bases, with 9 bases left between them. Looked up from germline, CDR1 is MGHRA and CDR2 is YSYEKL. The CDR3: CASSQVSEPEAFF. The CDR3 coding sequence is TGCGCCAGCAGCCAAGTGTCGGAGCCTGAAGCTTTCTTT.

This chain joins TRBV25-1 and TRBJ2-7, with D perhaps matching TRBD1 (5 bases). CDR1 and CDR2 (germline): MGHDK, SYGVNS. Trimming cost V 2 bases and J 0 bases, with 11 bases left between them. CDR3 size: 15 residues. The CDR3 DNA is TGTGCCAGCAGTGAAAGAACAGGTAACTCCTACGAGCAGTACTTC. It translates to CASSERTGNSYEQYF.

J is TRBJ2-7 and V is TRBV7-9, with D perhaps TRBD1 (5 bases). The V end was cut by 1 base, the J end by 2 bases, with 12 bases between. CDR1 and CDR2 from the germline V gene are SEHNR and FQNEAQ (reference sequence). The CDR3 length is 15 residues. This CDR3 is CASSLEHRPAYEQYF. CDR3 DNA sequence: TGTGCCAGCAGCTTAGAGCACAGGCCGGCCTACGAGCAGTACTTC.

V is TRBV2 and J is TRBJ2-3; 14 nucleotides match TRBD2. The length of the CDR3 is 16 residues. The V segment lost 6 bases and the J segment 11 bases; nucleotides outside the gene matches: 13. Germline loops: CDR1 SNHLY, CDR2 FYNNEI. CDR3 region: CASSKGLAGAVAGQYF. CDR3 nucleotide sequence: TGTGCCAGCAGCAAGGGACTAGCGGGAGCCGTTGCGGGGCAGTATTTT.

For this clone: The junction and the germline gene differ at one end; a read error may be behind it. The chain links TRBV7-9 to TRBJ2-1, with 8 bases that match TRBD2. Germline-derived CDR1 and CDR2 are SEHNR and FQNEAQ (reference sequence). This CDR3 region has 16 residues. CDR3 DNA sequence: TGTTCCAGCAGCTTAATAGCGGGACCCTCCTACAATGAGCAGTTCTTC. This codes for CSSSLIAGPSYNEQFF.

V is TRBV15 and J is TRBJ2-2; no reliable D call. V was cut by 0 bases and J by 2 bases, with 16 bases left in between. Germline loops: CDR1 LNHNV, CDR2 YYDKDF (reference sequence). The CDR3 contains 18 residues. The CDR3 DNA follows: TGTGCCACCAGCAGAGAATCACCTATCTTGTATAACACCGGGGAGCTGTTTTTT. As protein: CATSRESPILYNTGELFF.

The chain recombines TRBV9 with TRBJ1-6; maybe TRBD1 (5 bases). Germline V gene sequence: CDR1 SGDLS, CDR2 YYNGEE. With 2 bases removed from V and 3 bases from J, the gap between germline ends came to 9 bases. The CDR3 consists of 15 residues. This chain's CDR3 is CASSVQGSYNSPLHF. In DNA form, the CDR3 reads TGTGCCAGCAGCGTCCAGGGCAGCTATAATTCACCCCTCCACTTT.

This clone has only a few counts. The rearrangement joins TRBV28 to TRBJ2-5; TRBD2 aligns across 11 bases. Trimming at V came to 5 bases and at J to 5 bases, leaving 4 bases not matched to a gene. CDR1 is MDHEN and CDR2 is SYDVKM in the germline V gene. The length of the CDR3 is 14 residues. As DNA, the CDR3 is TGTGCCAGCAGTACGACTAGCGGGACGGAGACCCAGTACTTC. The encoded protein is CASSTTSGTETQYF.

The J gene is TRBJ2-1, the V gene TRBV2; the match to TRBD1 covers 12 bases. The CDR3 covers 14 residues. V shed 8 bases, J shed 6 bases, and the junction held 5 bases outside the gene matches. Looked up from germline, CDR1 is SNHLY and CDR2 is FYNNEI. DNA for the CDR3: TGTGCCAGCGGCGGGGACAGGGGGCTCAATGAGCAGTTCTTC. Translating gives CASGGDRGLNEQFF. The full variable domain, rest sourced from reference TRBV2 and TRBJ2-1, is EPEVTQTPSHQVTQMGQEVILRCVPISNHLYFYWYRQILGQKVEFLVSFYNNEISEKSEIFDDQFSVERPDGSNFTLKIRSTKLEDSAMYFCASGGDRGLNEQFFGPGTRLTVL.

On this clone itself: Compared with germline, one end of the junction differs, possibly owing to a read error. In DNA, the CDR3 is TGTGCCAGCAACCCGGCCAGACAAGAGATCCAGTACTTC. Protein product: CASNPARQEIQYF. The V and J genes are TRBV11-2 and TRBJ2-5; D gene ambiguous. The CDR3 contains 13 residues. The germline CDR1 and CDR2 sequences are SGHAT and FQNNGV.

This sequence joins TRBV21-1 and TRBJ1-6. TRBV21-1 is annotated as a pseudogene. The length of the CDR3 is 15 residues. CDR3 sequence (DNA): TGTGCCAGCAGCAAATCGGGCTCCTATAATTCACCCCTCCACTTT. This sequence encodes CASSKSGSYNSPLHF.